The rows below give T cell receptor beta chains drawn from one sample of a study of healthy donors' naive CD4 and CD8 T cells. TCRdb re-analysed the reads in MiXCR, keeping a single row per CDR3 protein. The profile shows roughly 200,000 distinct CDR3 sequences, about 76% of them singletons. Sequencing used naive CD4+ and CD8+ T cells sorted from blood, pooled from several donors. The receptors were sampled from a pool of human donors in good health; the sample pools cells from several healthy donors. The CDR3 runs from the conserved cysteine through the conserved F or W. A D gene is named only where the DNA matches it firmly. Clone size appears in some rows only: once, few, many, or a class for an expanded clone.

D gene,clone size,J gene,V gene,CDR3 DNA,CDR3 protein
.,.,TRBJ1-1,TRBV4-2,TGTGCCAGCAGCCAAGGAACGGGCATGAACACTGAAGCTTTCTTT,CASSQGTGMNTEAFF
TRBD2,few,TRBJ2-5,TRBV29-1,TGCAGCGTCACACCCCTACTAGCGGGAGGCACCCAAGAGACCCAGTACTTC,CSVTPLLAGGTQETQYF
TRBD1,.,TRBJ1-1,TRBV29-1,TGCAGCGTGGTAGCCGGGACAGGTTTACAGGCTTTCTTT,CSVVAGTGLQAFF
.,.,TRBJ2-3,TRBV5-1,TGCGCCAGCGCTAGGGTTTCAGATACGCAGTATTTT,CASARVSDTQYF
.,.,TRBJ2-1,TRBV14,TGTGCCAGCAGCCTCGGGGAGCCTTGGTCCCCTTACAATGAGCAGTTCTTC,CASSLGEPWSPYNEQFF
.,.,TRBJ2-3,TRBV29-1,TGCAGCGTTGACGGGGGGCTCGGAACAGATACGCAGTATTTT,CSVDGGLGTDTQYF
.,.,TRBJ2-7,TRBV29-1,TGCAGCGTCTCCAGGGGTATGTCCTACGAGCAGTACTTC,CSVSRGMSYEQYF
TRBD1,.,TRBJ2-3,TRBV29-1,TGCAGCGTTGGCGGAACAGGGGGCAGGACAGATACGCAGTATTTT,CSVGGTGGRTDTQYF
.,.,TRBJ1-2,TRBV29-1,TGCAGCGTTGAACCCGATGTCTATGGCTACACCTTC,CSVEPDVYGYTF
.,.,TRBJ2-7,TRBV27,TGTGCCAGCAGTTTGACATTTCCTCCGCTCGACGAGCAGTACTTC,CASSLTFPPLDEQYF
TRBD1,few,TRBJ1-2,TRBV27,TGTGCCAGCAGTTTATTGGGACAGAGCCCTGAGAACTATGGCTACACCTTC,CASSLLGQSPENYGYTF
.,.,TRBJ2-7,TRBV20-1,TGCAGTGCTAGGGTGGGCTACGAGCAGTACTTC,CSARVGYEQYF
.,.,TRBJ1-1,TRBV29-1,TGCAGCGTTGAGCCCAGGCTGAACACTGAAGCTTTCTTT,CSVEPRLNTEAFF
.,.,TRBJ2-7,TRBV6-5,TGTGCCAGCAGGTTCACAGGGAGCTCCTACGAGCAGTACTTC,CASRFTGSSYEQYF
.,.,TRBJ1-1,TRBV5-1,TGCGCCAGCAGCGTAACAGGGTTCACTGAAGCTTTCTTT,CASSVTGFTEAFF
TRBD1,.,TRBJ1-3,TRBV29-1,TGCAGCGTCAGATCACGGACAGGGGAGGGAAACACCATATATTTT,CSVRSRTGEGNTIYF
TRBD1,.,TRBJ2-1,TRBV29-1,TGCAGCGTATCAAGTCAGGGGGCTTACAATGAGCAGTTCTTC,CSVSSQGAYNEQFF
.,.,TRBJ2-7,TRBV5-1,TGCGCCAGCAGCTCAGACAGGAGCCCCGACTACGAGCAGTACTTC,CASSSDRSPDYEQYF
TRBD1,.,TRBJ1-2,TRBV19,TGTGCCAGTAGTACCCCGGACAGGGGGCCTGGCTACACCTTC,CASSTPDRGPGYTF
TRBD1,.,TRBJ2-7,TRBV6-1,TGTGCCAGCAGTTACCGGGCAGGGGGCGCGTACGAGCAGTACTTC,CASSYRAGGAYEQYF
.,.,TRBJ2-7,TRBV6-5,TGTGCCAGCAGTTACTCTCTCCCCAGTAGGTCCTACGAGCAGTACTTC,CASSYSLPSRSYEQYF
TRBD1,once,TRBJ1-1,TRBV5-4,TGTGCCAGCAGCTCCAGGGGGACGGCTTCCTTT,CASSSRGTASF
.,.,TRBJ1-5,TRBV6-1,TGTGCCAGCAGTGAACTAAATAGCAATCAGCCTCAGCATTTT,CASSELNSNQPQHF
.,.,TRBJ1-2,TRBV29-1,TGCAGCGTTGAGGTGGGAAACTATGGCTACACCTTC,CSVEVGNYGYTF
.,.,TRBJ2-2,TRBV29-1,TGCAGCGTTGAAGGCAGGGTGGACACCGGGGAGCTGTTTTTT,CSVEGRVDTGELFF
.,few,TRBJ1-2,TRBV6-5,TGTGCCAGCAGTTACTCGAGGAGGACCAACTATGGCTACACCTTC,CASSYSRRTNYGYTF
.,.,TRBJ1-5,TRBV19,TGTGCCAGTAGTATGTGGAATCAGCCCCAGCATTTT,CASSMWNQPQHF
TRBD2,.,TRBJ2-1,TRBV29-1,TGCAGCGTTGAACTAGCGGGAGCCGGTAATGAGCAGTTCTTC,CSVELAGAGNEQFF
.,.,TRBJ2-3,TRBV2,TGTGCCAGCGGGACGGGGACGGAGCCAGATACGCAGTATTTT,CASGTGTEPDTQYF
.,.,TRBJ2-4,TRBV6-5,TGTGCCAGCAGGGGAATACTAGCCAAAAACATTCAGTACTTC,CASRGILAKNIQYF
.,.,TRBJ1-1,TRBV30,TGTGCCTGGGGACAGAAACGGAACACTGAAGCTTTCTTT,CAWGQKRNTEAFF
.,.,TRBJ1-2,TRBV5-1,TGTGCCAGCAGCCGAAGGACCCCCAACTATGGCTACACCTTC,CASSRRTPNYGYTF